This section outlines one TCR beta chain sequence together with its context. Per the study methods: Amplification with reference gene primers provided the estimates of nucleated cell counts. Repertoires were generated with immunoSEQ multiplex PCR, while TCRdb's copy carries only in-frame clones and drops some. The DNA was the basis for D and trimming; V, J and clone size are from that table. The sample has under 100,000 clones, around three quarters seen once. The data are from a study of blood T cell repertoires in COVID-19. The wider study: The United States, Italy and Spain supplied acute and convalescent COVID-19 samples. T cells, B-cell-depleted T cells, or PBMCs provided the cDNA or gDNA that served as material.

The germline gives CDR1 LNHDA, CDR2 SQIVND (reference sequence). V lost 4 bases and J 7 bases, leaving 8 bases between the germline ends. This CDR3 has 13 amino acids. This chain joins TRBV19 and TRBJ1-6; tentative D call: TRBD1 (6 bases). The specimen sequenced was peripheral blood. This TCR derives from a woman over 75 with active or convalescent COVID-19. In DNA form, the CDR3 reads TGTGCCAGTAGTACTACAGGGAATTCACCCCTCCACTTT. It is translated as CASSTTGNSPLHF.